Following are 13 T cell receptor beta chains from one sample sequenced in a study of cytomegalovirus exposure and HLA in healthy donors. Here immunoSEQ multiplex PCR was the method, and the copy in TCRdb shows in-frame clones only, minus some. The sample records 200,000 or so clones, 65% to 90% being singletons. Sequenced input: PBMCs. These TCRs come from a woman in her twenties or thirties in good health and CMV-seropositive.

The chain combines TRBV5-1 with TRBJ2-7, with D possibly matching TRBD1 (6 bases). The CDR3 sequence is 14 residues long. Between the trimmed V and J ends, which lost 8 bases and 5 bases, there was a span of 20 bases. Germline CDR1 reads SGHRS; CDR2 reads YFSETQ. The CDR3 sequence: CASQLQGFGHEQYF. In nucleotides, the CDR3 is TGCGCCAGTCAATTACAGGGATTTGGCCACGAGCAGTACTTC.

The gene calls are TRBV25-1 and TRBJ1-2; D is uncertain. Trimming took 8 bases from V and 4 from J, leaving 20 bases between them. Germline V gene data show CDR1 as MGHDK and CDR2 as SYGVNS. There are 15 residues in the CDR3. DNA for the CDR3: TGTGCCAGCCTTGGCCCGGGAGGAGTTAGCTATGGCTACACCTTC. It translates to CASLGPGGVSYGYTF.

The chain has TRBV7-8 and TRBJ2-1, with 10 bases aligning to TRBD2. Germline trimming cut 5 bases from V and 5 bases from J; bases unmatched to any gene: 6. Germline CDR1 SGHVS, CDR2 FQNEAQ. The CDR3 length is 15 residues. DNA of the CDR3: TGTGCCAGCAGCCTAAGCGGGAGGGCCAACAATGAGCAGTTCTTC. It codes for CASSLSGRANNEQFF.

The J gene is TRBJ1-5, the V gene TRBV2; D is unclear. The CDR3 is 15 residues long. V was cut by 3 bases and J by 2 bases, with 11 bases left in between. Per germline, CDR1 SNHLY and CDR2 FYNNEI. The CDR3 coding sequence is TGTGCCAGCAGTGAGTCAGGTTTGGGCAATCAGCCCCAGCATTTT. Translated: CASSESGLGNQPQHF.

The chain uses TRBV15 and TRBJ1-5, with 7 bases lining up with TRBD1. The CDR3 consists of 17 residues. The junction had 8 bases not matched to a gene; V was cut back by 3 bases and J by 0 bases. The germline V gene encodes CDR1 LNHNV and CDR2 YYDKDF (reference sequence). CDR3 amino acids: CATSSLGQIHSNQPQHF. The CDR3 DNA reads TGTGCCACCAGCAGCCTGGGACAGATCCATAGCAATCAGCCCCAGCATTTT.

The V and J genes are TRBV14 and TRBJ1-4; 7 nucleotides match TRBD1. With V trimmed by 0 bases and J by 5 bases, 9 bases remained unmatched. The CDR3 has 17 residues. Germline CDR1 reads SGHDN; CDR2 reads FVKESK. The CDR3, as DNA: TGTGCCAGCAGCCAAGATCGTAGGGACAGAGGGAATGAAAAACTGTTTTTT. The encoded protein is CASSQDRRDRGNEKLFF.

The chain is built from TRBV9 and TRBJ2-3; D might be TRBD2 (6 bases). Germline CDR1 SGDLS, CDR2 YYNGEE. Trimming removed 3 bases from V and 4 bases from J, with 12 bases in between. This CDR3 has 14 amino acids. DNA for the CDR3: TGTGCCAGCAGCGGCTCCGGGACTCCAGATACGCAGTATTTT. Encoded protein: CASSGSGTPDTQYF.

This clone has just a few counts. The V gene is TRBV15, the J gene TRBJ1-4; no clear D gene. Trimming pared 0 bases from V and 4 bases from J, leaving 12 bases between. The germline V gene has CDR1 LNHNV and CDR2 YYDKDF (reference sequence). The CDR3 loop spans 16 amino acids. The CDR3 loop is CATSRDQDVYNEKLFF. DNA for the CDR3: TGTGCCACCAGCAGAGATCAGGATGTGTATAATGAAAAACTGTTTTTT. Variable domain in full (rest from reference TRBV15 and TRBJ1-4): DAMVIQNPRYQVTQFGKPVTLSCSQTLNHNVMYWYQQKSSQAPKLLFHYYDKDFNNEADTPDNFQSRRPNTSFCFLDIRSPGLGDTAMYLCATSRDQDVYNEKLFFGSGTQLSVL.

V gene TRBV18 combines with J gene TRBJ2-1; the D gene is possibly TRBD2 (5 bases). The germline V gene encodes CDR1 KGHSH and CDR2 LQKENI. Between the trimmed V and J ends, which lost 0 bases and 5 bases, there was a span of 14 bases. This CDR3 has 16 residues. In DNA form, the CDR3 reads TGTGCCAGCTCACCACCTCACGTTAGCGTCCACAATGAGCAGTTCTTC. This translates into CASSPPHVSVHNEQFF.

This clone was recorded only once. V and J are TRBV27 and TRBJ2-1; D gene unclear. V dropped 6 bases and J dropped 4 bases, with 16 bases sitting between them. The CDR3 extends over 15 amino acids. Germline V gene lookup returns CDR1 MNHEY and CDR2 SMNVEV (reference sequence). CDR3 protein: CASRTPQATYNEQFF. DNA of the CDR3: TGTGCCAGCAGGACCCCCCAGGCGACATACAATGAGCAGTTCTTC.

This chain connects TRBV29-1 to TRBJ1-2, with a tentative D call TRBD1 (6 bases). Trimming stripped 6 bases from V and 6 bases from J, with 11 bases between. The CDR3 is made up of 11 amino acids. Germline loops: CDR1 SQVTM, CDR2 ANQGSEA. CDR3 in amino acids: CSVWEGDGYTF. The DNA of the CDR3 is TGCAGCGTCTGGGAGGGGGATGGCTACACCTTC.

The chain recombines TRBV2 with TRBJ1-1, with D possibly being TRBD1 (6 bases). The V gene's germline CDR1 is SNHLY and CDR2 FYNNEI. The CDR3 is 12 amino acids. V lost 6 bases and J lost 7, with 12 bases in between. This chain's CDR3 is CASRQGRFEAFF. The CDR3 DNA reads as TGTGCCAGCAGACAGGGACGATTTGAAGCTTTCTTT.

V and J are TRBV6-5 and TRBJ2-7; D is unclear. V was pared by 0 bases and J by 3 bases, with 12 bases between. Germline V gene sequence: CDR1 MNHEY, CDR2 SVGAGI. The CDR3 totals 15 residues. CDR3 DNA: TGTGCCAGCAGTTACTCGCGGAGCGCCAGCTACGAGCAGTACTTC. It codes for CASSYSRSASYEQYF.